What follows is one TCR beta chain and its context. The data derive from a study of TIL therapy for anti-PD-1-resistant metastatic lung cancer. For the study at large: Tumors had a median PD-L1 proportion score of approximately 5.5%.

Time point: pre-treatment sample, taken before nivolumab and TIL therapy. CDR3 length: 17 amino acids. V lost 7 bases and J lost 1; bases outside the gene matches: 10. Looked up from germline, CDR1 is SNHLY and CDR2 is FYNNEI. The libraries were made with immunoSEQ v3. Sequencing was performed with immunoSEQ multiplex PCR; in TCRdb, only in-frame clones are kept and a portion is missing. This table has roughly 58,000 clones, over 75% appearing once. This material consisted of blood, taken at baseline. The source is a person aged 30 to 80 with non-small cell lung cancer. The chain combines TRBV2 with TRBJ2-2, with 9 bases identical to TRBD1. The CDR3 here is CASIPIPGQGNTGELFF. CDR3 coding DNA: TGTGCCAGCATCCCCATCCCGGGACAGGGGAACACCGGGGAGCTGTTTTTT.